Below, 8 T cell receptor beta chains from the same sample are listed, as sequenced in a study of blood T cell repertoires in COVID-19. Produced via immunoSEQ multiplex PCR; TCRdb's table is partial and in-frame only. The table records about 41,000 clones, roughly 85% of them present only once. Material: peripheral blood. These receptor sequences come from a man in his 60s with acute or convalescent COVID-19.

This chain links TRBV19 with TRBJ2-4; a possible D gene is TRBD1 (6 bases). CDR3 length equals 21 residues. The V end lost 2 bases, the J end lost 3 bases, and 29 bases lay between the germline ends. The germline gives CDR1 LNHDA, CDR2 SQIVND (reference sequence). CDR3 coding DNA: TGTGCCAGTAGTATAAGCGCCCCCAAGGGTGGGGGCGGTACGGGCAAAAACATTCAGTACTTC. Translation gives CASSISAPKGGGGTGKNIQYF.

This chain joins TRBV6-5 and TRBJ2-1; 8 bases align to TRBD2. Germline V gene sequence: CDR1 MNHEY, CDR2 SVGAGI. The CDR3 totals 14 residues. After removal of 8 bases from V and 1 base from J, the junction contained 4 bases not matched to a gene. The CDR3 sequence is CASLSGGSYNEQFF. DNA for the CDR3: TGTGCCAGCCTAAGCGGGGGATCCTACAATGAGCAGTTCTTC.

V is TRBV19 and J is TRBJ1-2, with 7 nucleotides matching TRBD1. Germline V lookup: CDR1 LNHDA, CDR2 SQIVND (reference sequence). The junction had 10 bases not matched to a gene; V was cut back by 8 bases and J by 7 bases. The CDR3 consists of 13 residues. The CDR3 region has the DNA TGTGCCAGTGGCACCAACAGGGGTTTTGGCTACACCTTC. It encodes CASGTNRGFGYTF. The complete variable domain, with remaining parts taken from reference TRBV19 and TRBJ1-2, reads DGGITQSPKYLFRKEGQNVTLSCEQNLNHDAMYWYRQDPGQGLRLIYYSQIVNDFQKGDIAEGYSVSREKKESFPLTVTSAQKNPTAFYLCASGTNRGFGYTFGSGTRLTVV.

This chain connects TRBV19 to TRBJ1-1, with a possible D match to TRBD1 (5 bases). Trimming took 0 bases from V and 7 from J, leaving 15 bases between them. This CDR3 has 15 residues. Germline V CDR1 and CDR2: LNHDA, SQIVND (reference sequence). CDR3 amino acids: CASSIDPGAGSEAFF. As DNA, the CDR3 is TGTGCCAGTAGTATAGATCCCGGGGCCGGGAGTGAAGCTTTCTTT.

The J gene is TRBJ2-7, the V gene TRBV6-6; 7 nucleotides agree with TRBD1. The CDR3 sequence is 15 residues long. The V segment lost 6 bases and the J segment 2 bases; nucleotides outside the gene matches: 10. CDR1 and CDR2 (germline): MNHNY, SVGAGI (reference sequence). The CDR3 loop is CASSPTGTVTYEQYF. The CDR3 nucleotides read TGTGCCAGCAGCCCTACCGGGACAGTTACCTACGAGCAGTACTTC.

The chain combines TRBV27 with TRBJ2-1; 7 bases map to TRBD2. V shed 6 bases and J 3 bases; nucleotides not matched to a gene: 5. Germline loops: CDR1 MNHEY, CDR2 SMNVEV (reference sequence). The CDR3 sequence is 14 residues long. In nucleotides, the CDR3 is TGTGCCAGCAGCACGCCTAGCGGCTACAATGAGCAGTTCTTC. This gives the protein CASSTPSGYNEQFF.

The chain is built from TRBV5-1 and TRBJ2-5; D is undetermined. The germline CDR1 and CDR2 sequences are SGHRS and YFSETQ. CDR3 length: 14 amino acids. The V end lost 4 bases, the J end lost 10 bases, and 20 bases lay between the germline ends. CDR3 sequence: CASSPDLPPVVQYF. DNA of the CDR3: TGCGCCAGCAGCCCCGATCTGCCCCCGGTGGTCCAGTACTTC. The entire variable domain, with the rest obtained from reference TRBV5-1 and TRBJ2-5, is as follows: KAGVTQTPRYLIKTRGQQVTLSCSPISGHRSVSWYQQTPGQGLQFLFEYFSETQRNKGNFPGRFSGRQFSNSRSEMNVSTLELGDSALYLCASSPDLPPVVQYFGPGTRLLVL.

This CDR3 is CASSSQGAATEAFF. CDR3 DNA sequence: TGTGCCAGCAGCTCCCAGGGTGCGGCCACTGAAGCTTTCTTT. The V gene is TRBV11-3, the J gene TRBJ1-1; possibly TRBD1 for D (5 bases). CDR1 is SGHNT, CDR2 YENEEA, per germline. The V end was cut by 4 bases, the J end by 4 bases, with 13 bases between. The CDR3 loop spans 14 amino acids.